The entry below describes one TCR beta chain. This entry is derived from a study of PD-L1 blockade in urothelial cancer. Sequencing was performed with immunoSEQ multiplex PCR; in TCRdb, only in-frame clones are kept and a portion is missing. The table includes under 35,000 clones, 85% to 90% detected once. Trimming cost V 1 base and J 11 bases, with 12 bases left between them. The germline V gene encodes CDR1 LNHNV and CDR2 YYDKDF (reference sequence). This CDR3 is 13 amino acids long. The chain recombines TRBV15 with TRBJ1-5, with D tentatively TRBD1 (5 bases). The TCR was taken from a man aged 50 to 59 with urothelial cancer. The material was PBMCs, obtained around atezolizumab (anti-PD-L1) treatment. The CDR3 coding sequence is TGTGCCACCAGCAGAGGAGGGGACTTTGCCCAGCATTTT. Residues: CATSRGGDFAQHF. The variable domain in full, completed from reference TRBV15 and TRBJ1-5, reads DAMVIQNPRYQVTQFGKPVTLSCSQTLNHNVMYWYQQKSSQAPKLLFHYYDKDFNNEADTPDNFQSRRPNTSFCFLDIRSPGLGDTAMYLCATSRGGDFAQHFGDGTRLSIL.